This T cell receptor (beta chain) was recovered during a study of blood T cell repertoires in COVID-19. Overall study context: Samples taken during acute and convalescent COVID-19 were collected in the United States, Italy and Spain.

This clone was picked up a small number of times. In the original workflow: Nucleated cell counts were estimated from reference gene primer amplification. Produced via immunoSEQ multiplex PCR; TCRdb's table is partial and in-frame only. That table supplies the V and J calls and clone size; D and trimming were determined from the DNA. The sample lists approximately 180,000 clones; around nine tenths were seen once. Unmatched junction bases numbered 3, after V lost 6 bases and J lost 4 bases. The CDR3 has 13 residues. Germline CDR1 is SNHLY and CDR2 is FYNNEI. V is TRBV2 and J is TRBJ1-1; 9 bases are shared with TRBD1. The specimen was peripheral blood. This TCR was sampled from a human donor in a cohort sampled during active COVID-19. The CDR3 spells CASSGQGPTEAFF. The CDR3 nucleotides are TGTGCCAGCAGCGGACAGGGGCCCACTGAAGCTTTCTTT.